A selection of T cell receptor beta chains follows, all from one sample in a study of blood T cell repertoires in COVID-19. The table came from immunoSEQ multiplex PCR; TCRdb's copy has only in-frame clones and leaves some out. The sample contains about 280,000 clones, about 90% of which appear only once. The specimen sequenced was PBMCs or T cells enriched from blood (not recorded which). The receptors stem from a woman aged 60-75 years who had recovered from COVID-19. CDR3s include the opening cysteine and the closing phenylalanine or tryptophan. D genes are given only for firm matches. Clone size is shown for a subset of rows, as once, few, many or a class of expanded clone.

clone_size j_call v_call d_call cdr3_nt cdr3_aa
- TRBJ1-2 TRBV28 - TGTGCCAGCACCTGGGGGGAATATGGCTACACCTTC CASTWGEYGYTF
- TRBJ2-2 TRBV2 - TGTGCCAGCCGCCGCGGGGTGACCGGGGAGCTGTTTTTT CASRRGVTGELFF
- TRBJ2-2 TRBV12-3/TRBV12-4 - TGTGCCAGCAGCCGGGGTGCCGGGGAGCTGTTTTTT CASSRGAGELFF
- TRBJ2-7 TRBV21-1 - TGTGCCAGTTACGGGACAGGGTCCGCTCCGCCCGACGAGCAGTACTTC CASYGTGSAPPDEQYF
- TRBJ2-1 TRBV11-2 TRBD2 TGTGCCAGCAGCCATTCGAGAGCGGGGCTCAATGAGCAGTTCTTC CASSHSRAGLNEQFF
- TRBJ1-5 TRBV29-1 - TGCAGCGTTGGTGCCAGGGATCAGCCCCAGCATTTT CSVGARDQPQHF
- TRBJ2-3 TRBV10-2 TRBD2 TGCGCCAGCAGTGACACTAGCGGGACTAAAAGGGGGAGCGATACGCAGTATTTT CASSDTSGTKRGSDTQYF
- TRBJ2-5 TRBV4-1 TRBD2 TGCGCCAGCAGCCTACGGCCGGGAGGGGAGGGAGAGACCCAGTACTTC CASSLRPGGEGETQYF
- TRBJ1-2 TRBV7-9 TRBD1 TGTGCCAGCAGCTTTGTTGGACAGGAAAGCTACACCTTC CASSFVGQESYTF
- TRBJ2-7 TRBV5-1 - TGCGCCAGCAGCCCCGTATCGGGGACCTACGAGCAGTACTTC CASSPVSGTYEQYF
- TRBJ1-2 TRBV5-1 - TGCGCCAGCAGCTTTGGGGCAGGTACCTATGGCTACACCTTC CASSFGAGTYGYTF
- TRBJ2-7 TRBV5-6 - TGTGCCAGCAGCACCGACAGGCCCCGGGTGAACGAGCAGTACTTC CASSTDRPRVNEQYF
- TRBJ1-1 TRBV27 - TGTGCCAGCAACAGTGTAGGCACTGAAGCTTTCTTT CASNSVGTEAFF
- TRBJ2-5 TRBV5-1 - TGCGCCAGCAGCCGTCAGGGCCTGCAAGAGACCCAGTACTTC CASSRQGLQETQYF
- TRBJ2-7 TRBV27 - TGTGCCAGCAGTCTGACGACAGTTCTTTCCTACGAGCAGTACTTC CASSLTTVLSYEQYF
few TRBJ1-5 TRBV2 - TGTGCCAGCACCCTGGCAGGGAATCAGCCCCAGCATTTT CASTLAGNQPQHF
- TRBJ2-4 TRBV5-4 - TGTGCCAGCAGCCCCGGTCCGGACATTCAGTACTTC CASSPGPDIQYF
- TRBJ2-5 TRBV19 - TGTGCCAACTCACGGTCCCAGTACTTC CANSRSQYF
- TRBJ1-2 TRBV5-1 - TGCGCCAGCAGCTTGGCCAGGGCGGACGGCTACACCTTC CASSLARADGYTF
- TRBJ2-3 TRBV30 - TGTGCCTGGAGTCGGACGGGAACGTACGATACGCAGTATTTT CAWSRTGTYDTQYF
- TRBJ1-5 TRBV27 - TGTGCCAGCAGTTTAGTTCAGGGTAGTCAGCCCCAGCATTTT CASSLVQGSQPQHF
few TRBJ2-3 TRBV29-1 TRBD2 TGCAGCGTTGAAAGGTTGGGAGGGGTAATCACAGATACGCAGTATTTT CSVERLGGVITDTQYF
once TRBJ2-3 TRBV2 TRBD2 TGTGCCAGCAGGACTAGCGGCGGGGATACGCAGTATTTT CASRTSGGDTQYF
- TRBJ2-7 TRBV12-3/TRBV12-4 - TGTGCCAGCAGTCCGGGACTGCCCTACGAGCAGTACTTC CASSPGLPYEQYF
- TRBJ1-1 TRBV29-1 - TGCAGCGTTGATTTGGGGGGAGCTTTCTTT CSVDLGGAFF
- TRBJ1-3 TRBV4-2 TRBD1 TGTGCCAGCAGCCAAGAATATTGGGGACAGGGGGCTGGAAACACCATATATTTT CASSQEYWGQGAGNTIYF
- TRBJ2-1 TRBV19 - TGTGCCAGTAGCCCCGACAGTAGGGATGAGCAGTTCTTC CASSPDSRDEQFF
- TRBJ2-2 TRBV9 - TGTGCCAGCAGCGTAGTAACCGGGGAGCTGTTTTTT CASSVVTGELFF
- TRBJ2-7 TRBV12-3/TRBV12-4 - TGTGCCAGCAGTCGAGCCCGGAGCGAGCAGTACTTC CASSRARSEQYF
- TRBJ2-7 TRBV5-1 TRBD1 TGCGCCAGCAGGGACAGGGAGCCCTACGAGCAGTACTTC CASRDREPYEQYF
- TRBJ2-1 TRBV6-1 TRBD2 TGTGCCAGCAGTGAATCAATCCCTACGGGGGGGGACAATGAGCAGTTCTTC CASSESIPTGGDNEQFF
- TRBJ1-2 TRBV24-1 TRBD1 TGTGCCACCAGTGACCCTCGGACAGGGGGTGTCTATGGCTACACCTTC CATSDPRTGGVYGYTF
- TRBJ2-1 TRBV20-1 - TGCAGTGCCTTCCTAGCGGAGCAGTTCTTC CSAFLAEQFF
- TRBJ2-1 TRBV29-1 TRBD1 TGCAGCGTTGAAGTGGGACAGATCTACAATGAGCAGTTCTTC CSVEVGQIYNEQFF
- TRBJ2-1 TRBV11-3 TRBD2 TGTGCCAGCAGCTTTAGCGGGAGTCGATCCTACAATGAGCAGTTCTTC CASSFSGSRSYNEQFF
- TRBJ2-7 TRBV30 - TGTGCCTGGGGGGTAGGGGGGGCCCAAGGCGAGCAGTACTTC CAWGVGGAQGEQYF
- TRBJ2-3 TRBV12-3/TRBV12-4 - TGTGCCAGCACCGTCCTGGATACGCAGTATTTT CASTVLDTQYF
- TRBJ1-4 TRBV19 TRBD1 TGTGCCAGTAGTATCCAGGGGACAGGGAACGTAAAACTGTTTTTT CASSIQGTGNVKLFF
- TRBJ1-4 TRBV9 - TGTGCCAGCAGCGTGGACAGTAAACATGAAAAACTGTTTTTT CASSVDSKHEKLFF
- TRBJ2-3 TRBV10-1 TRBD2 TGCGCCAGCAGTGAGACTAGCGGGGGGACCACAGATACGCAGTATTTT CASSETSGGTTDTQYF
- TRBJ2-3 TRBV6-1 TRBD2 TGTGCCAGCAGTGAGTTAGCGGGGGCCACAGATACGCAGTATTTT CASSELAGATDTQYF
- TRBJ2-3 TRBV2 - TGTGCCAGCAGTGAAGCGGGCGTAGGGCCAGGGGATAGTTCGGATAGCACAGATACGCAGTATTTT CASSEAGVGPGDSSDSTDTQYF
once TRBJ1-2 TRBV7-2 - TGTGCCAGCACCCTTGCCGCCGGGGAGGGCTATGGCTACACCTTC CASTLAAGEGYGYTF
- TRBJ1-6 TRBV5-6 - TGTGCCAGCCGACGTACAGACTATAATTCACCCCTCCACTTT CASRRTDYNSPLHF
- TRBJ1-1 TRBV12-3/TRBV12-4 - TGTGCCACCCAGGGGAACACTGAAGCTTTCTTT CATQGNTEAFF
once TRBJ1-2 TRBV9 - TGTGCCAGCAGCGCCCGGGGAAGGTTTAACTATGGCTACACCTTC CASSARGRFNYGYTF
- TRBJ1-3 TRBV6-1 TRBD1 TGTGCCAGCAGTGAGACAGGGGGGATAAACACCATATATTTT CASSETGGINTIYF
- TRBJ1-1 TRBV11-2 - TGTGCCAGCAGCTTAGCCAGTTACACTGAAGCTTTCTTT CASSLASYTEAFF
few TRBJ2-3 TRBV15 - TGTGCCACCCGCCGGGCCCGGGAGACAGATACGCAGTATTTT CATRRARETDTQYF